These 29 T cell receptor beta chains share one sample of origin, sequenced in a study of OX40 agonist ivuxolimab in advanced cancers. Sequencing used immunoSEQ multiplex PCR; TCRdb keeps in-frame clones, though not all of them. The sample has some 70,000 clones; approximately 87% are singletons. Sample: CD4+ or CD8+ T cells sorted from blood, taken in a trial of the OX40 agonist ivuxolimab. Receptors were obtained from an adult with an advanced solid tumor such as melanoma, head and neck, liver or kidney cancer.

The chain employs TRBV21-1 and TRBJ2-5. TRBV21-1 is a pseudogene. This CDR3 spans 9 amino acids. For the CDR3, the DNA is TGTGCCAGCTGGGAGACCCAGTACTTC. It is translated as CASWETQYF.

The sample holds one count of this clone. The gene calls are TRBV18 and TRBJ1-1, with D perhaps matching TRBD1 (5 bases). The CDR3 sequence is 13 residues long. Per germline, CDR1 KGHSH and CDR2 LQKENI. V was pared by 1 base and J by 4 bases, with 7 bases between. The CDR3, as DNA: TGTGCCAGCTCACCACAAGACAGCACTGAAGCTTTCTTT. This sequence encodes CASSPQDSTEAFF.

Comments on this clone: The sample has other DNA sequences that encode this CDR3 too. This chain uses TRBV6-5 with TRBJ1-5, with D perhaps matching TRBD1 (5 bases). Germline loops: CDR1 MNHEY, CDR2 SVGAGI. This CDR3 region has 13 residues. The V and J ends lost 2 bases and 4 bases respectively, with 6 bases between them. CDR3: CASSYEGNQPQHF. The CDR3 DNA is TGTGCCAGCAGTTACGAGGGGAATCAGCCCCAGCATTTT.

The rearrangement links TRBV29-1 to TRBJ2-7; maybe TRBD1 (6 bases). The CDR3 has 13 amino acids. Germline V gene data show CDR1 as SQVTM and CDR2 as ANQGSEA. V lost 4 bases to trimming and J lost 5 bases, with 15 bases between them. The CDR3 is CSVGLQGLNEQYF. CDR3 in DNA: TGCAGCGTTGGCCTACAGGGCCTAAACGAGCAGTACTTC.

This chain joins TRBV7-2 and TRBJ2-2, with D possibly matching TRBD1 (6 bases). This CDR3 region has 16 residues. In germline, CDR1 is SGHTA, CDR2 FQGNSA. The V end lost 2 bases, the J end lost 4 bases, and 14 bases lay between the germline ends. Here the CDR3 DNA reads TGTGCCAGCAGCTTACCGACAGGTTCGGGCACCGGGGAGCTGTTTTTT. It yields the protein CASSLPTGSGTGELFF.

V usage is TRBV29-1 and J usage is TRBJ1-2; D gene ambiguous. From germline, CDR1 is SQVTM and CDR2 ANQGSEA. The ends were cut back, 3 bases at V and 8 bases at J, with 10 bases in the middle. This CDR3 spans 11 amino acids. The CDR3 spells CSVEWRRGYTF. Written as DNA, the CDR3 is TGCAGCGTTGAGTGGCGTCGCGGCTACACCTTC.

The chain employs TRBV7-9 and TRBJ1-4; D remains ambiguous. Trimming cost V 5 bases and J 7 bases, with 17 bases left between them. The length of the CDR3 is 15 residues. Germline CDR1 is SEHNR and CDR2 is FQNEAQ (reference sequence). The CDR3 bases are TGTGCCAGCAGCAGAAAGAGCCGTAGTGGTGAAAAACTGTTTTTT. It translates to CASSRKSRSGEKLFF.

The count of this clone is one. An end of the junction differs from the germline gene, which may be a read error. The chain carries TRBV5-4 and TRBJ2-5; D is unclear. From germline, CDR1 is SGHNT and CDR2 YYREEE (reference sequence). CDR3 size: 14 residues. The CDR3, as DNA: TGTGTCAGCAGCTTTCAGAAAAACCAAGAGACCCAGTACTTC. This codes for CVSSFQKNQETQYF.

Here the CDR3 DNA reads TGCAGCGTTGTCTCGATTGACGGGAGGAATGAGCAGTTCTTC. Translated: CSVVSIDGRNEQFF. This chain connects TRBV29-1 to TRBJ2-1, with TRBD2 identical over 7 bases. The CDR3 spans 14 residues. V dropped 4 bases and J dropped 7; count of bases not matched to a gene: 10. Germline V lookup: CDR1 SQVTM, CDR2 ANQGSEA.

The rearrangement uses TRBV19 and TRBJ1-2; 7 nucleotides match TRBD1. The CDR3 runs to 15 residues. Germline CDR1 LNHDA, CDR2 SQIVND (reference sequence). The V and J ends lost 6 bases and 4 bases, in that order; junction bases with no gene match: 11. Here the CDR3 reads CASRAPARDSYGYTF. The CDR3 coding sequence is TGTGCCAGTAGGGCACCCGCTAGGGACAGCTATGGCTACACCTTC.

This chain links TRBV19 with TRBJ1-3; D remains unclear. V lost 3 bases to trimming and J lost 0 bases, with 12 bases between them. The CDR3 extends over 16 amino acids. From germline, CDR1 is LNHDA and CDR2 SQIVND (reference sequence). CDR3 nucleotides: TGTGCCAGTAGTATTTCGAGGCGGAGCTCTGGAAACACCATATATTTT. This encodes CASSISRRSSGNTIYF. The full variable domain, rest sourced from reference TRBV19 and TRBJ1-3, is DGGITQSPKYLFRKEGQNVTLSCEQNLNHDAMYWYRQDPGQGLRLIYYSQIVNDFQKGDIAEGYSVSREKKESFPLTVTSAQKNPTAFYLCASSISRRSSGNTIYFGEGSWLTVV.

The chain joins TRBV7-9 to TRBJ2-7; D is undetermined. The CDR3 covers 12 residues. Germline V gene lookup returns CDR1 SEHNR and CDR2 FQNEAQ (reference sequence). V lost 5 bases and J 7 bases, leaving 12 bases between the germline ends. The CDR3 DNA follows: TGTGCCAGCAGCCCGGACCTTGAGGAGCAGTACTTC. Amino acid sequence: CASSPDLEEQYF.

The chain joins TRBV4-1 to TRBJ2-1; 10 bases agree with TRBD2. The CDR3 totals 16 residues. J was trimmed by 4 bases and V by 4 bases; bases with no gene match: 7. Germline V gene data show CDR1 as MGHRA and CDR2 as YSYEKL. CDR3 protein: CASSRTLAGVYNEQFF. The DNA for the CDR3 is TGCGCCAGCAGCCGAACCCTAGCGGGGGTATACAATGAGCAGTTCTTC.

This clone occurred a few times. This sequence joins TRBV7-8 and TRBJ2-7; D gene uncertain. CDR1 is SGHVS, CDR2 FQNEAQ, per germline. This CDR3 spans 15 amino acids. V shed 6 bases and J shed 0 bases, with 15 bases lying between them. Here the CDR3 DNA reads TGTGCCAGCAGGATTTCTAACGAGTACTCCTACGAGCAGTACTTC. As protein: CASRISNEYSYEQYF.

The V call is TRBV5-1, the J call TRBJ2-3, with TRBD2 as a possible D gene (5 bases). V was shortened by 0 bases and J by 3 bases, with 8 bases between the two germline ends. The CDR3 consists of 14 residues. CDR1 SGHRS and CDR2 YFSETQ come from the germline V gene. In DNA, the CDR3 is TGCGCCAGCAGCTTGGGGAGGAGTACAGATACGCAGTATTTT. Protein: CASSLGRSTDTQYF.

For the CDR3, the DNA is TGTGCCAGCAGGGTCCCGGTTGCGAATTCACCCCTCCACTTT. This translates into CASRVPVANSPLHF. J is TRBJ1-6 and V is TRBV28; D not certain. Trimming took 6 bases from V and 7 from J, leaving 13 bases between them. The CDR3 spans 14 residues. From germline, CDR1 is MDHEN and CDR2 SYDVKM. Using reference TRBV28 and TRBJ1-6 for the parts outside the CDR3, the full variable domain is DVKVTQSSRYLVKRTGEKVFLECVQDMDHENMFWYRQDPGLGLRLIYFSYDVKMKEKGDIPEGYSVSREKKERFSLILESASTNQTSMYLCASRVPVANSPLHFGNGTRLTVT.

The CDR3 nucleotides are TGTGCCAGCACGGGAGTCCTCTCCTACGAGCAGTACTTC. Translation: CASTGVLSYEQYF. This sequence joins TRBV2 and TRBJ2-7, with D possibly being TRBD2 (6 bases). Trimming removed 7 bases from V and 0 bases from J, with 10 bases in between. Germline-derived CDR1 and CDR2 are SNHLY and FYNNEI. CDR3 length: 13 residues.

The rearrangement joins TRBV15 to TRBJ2-5, with 7 bases identical to TRBD2. This CDR3 has 15 amino acids. Trimming removed 0 bases from V and 5 bases from J; junction bases left unmatched: 6. Germline V gives CDR1 LNHNV, CDR2 YYDKDF (reference sequence). CDR3 DNA: TGTGCCACCAGCAGAGATGGGGAGGGGTCGGAGACCCAGTACTTC. Its protein is CATSRDGEGSETQYF.

The chain is built from TRBV27 and TRBJ1-4; a weak D match, TRBD1 (6 bases). Trimming took off 3 bases at V and 7 bases at J, with 15 bases between the two ends. Germline CDR1 reads MNHEY; CDR2 reads SMNVEV (reference sequence). This CDR3 is 15 amino acids long. The CDR3 loop is CASSFLAGASEKLFF. The CDR3 bases are TGTGCCAGCAGTTTCCTTGCAGGGGCGAGTGAAAAACTGTTTTTT.

This clone was detected once. This chain connects TRBV18 to TRBJ1-2, with TRBD1 identical over 8 bases. CDR1 KGHSH and CDR2 LQKENI come from the germline V gene. The junction had 7 bases not matched to a gene; V was cut back by 3 bases and J by 7 bases. The CDR3 loop spans 14 amino acids. CDR3 sequence: CASSPQGAPTGYTF. The CDR3 DNA follows: TGTGCCAGCTCACCCCAGGGGGCGCCCACTGGCTACACCTTC. Combining the CDR3 with reference TRBV18 and TRBJ1-2 gives the whole variable domain NAGVMQNPRHLVRRRGQEARLRCSPMKGHSHVYWYRQLPEEGLKFMVYLQKENIIDESGMPKERFSAEFPKEGPSILRIQQVVRGDSAAYFCASSPQGAPTGYTFGSGTRLTVV.

The chain joins TRBV28 to TRBJ2-7, with D possibly being TRBD2 (7 bases). CDR3 length: 12 amino acids. The germline V gene encodes CDR1 MDHEN and CDR2 SYDVKM. Trimming took off 6 bases at V and 6 bases at J, with 12 bases between the two ends. The CDR3 sequence is CASSLGGGEQYF. In DNA form, the CDR3 reads TGTGCCAGCAGCTTAGGGGGGGGCGAGCAGTACTTC. The full variable domain, with the rest looked up from reference TRBV28 and TRBJ2-7, is DVKVTQSSRYLVKRTGEKVFLECVQDMDHENMFWYRQDPGLGLRLIYFSYDVKMKEKGDIPEGYSVSREKKERFSLILESASTNQTSMYLCASSLGGGEQYFGPGTRLTVT.

The chain has TRBV5-1 and TRBJ2-3, with D possibly being TRBD1 or TRBD2 (5 bases each). The CDR3 runs 15 residues. Germline values: CDR1 SGHRS, CDR2 YFSETQ. V was clipped by 3 bases and J by 5 bases, with 16 bases between them. The CDR3 DNA is TGCGCCAGCAGCTCCGACTCTGCTGGGGGAGATACGCAGTATTTT. Its translation: CASSSDSAGGDTQYF.

This clone has only a few counts. This same CDR3 is encoded by further DNA sequences in the sample. The chain has TRBV15 and TRBJ1-2; unclear D gene. From germline, CDR1 is LNHNV and CDR2 YYDKDF (reference sequence). This CDR3 is built from 13 residues. Trimming removed 1 base at V and 7 bases at J, with 10 bases between. The CDR3 here is CATSRAGKGGYTF. CDR3 nucleotide sequence: TGTGCCACCAGCAGAGCCGGGAAAGGTGGCTACACCTTC.

J is TRBJ2-7 and V is TRBV19; D remains unclear. The germline gives CDR1 LNHDA, CDR2 SQIVND (reference sequence). V was clipped by 5 bases and J by 0 bases, with 8 bases between them. The CDR3 has 13 residues. The CDR3 sequence: CASSPEGSYEQYF. In DNA, the CDR3 is TGTGCCAGTAGTCCTGAAGGCTCCTACGAGCAGTACTTC.

The chain couples TRBV29-1 to TRBJ2-3, with 9 bases aligning to TRBD1. The CDR3 consists of 15 residues. With 8 bases clipped from V and 7 bases from J, the junction kept 16 bases outside the gene matches. Germline CDR1 is SQVTM and CDR2 is ANQGSEA. CDR3 nucleotide sequence: TGCAGCCATGGGACAGGGAGCCGGGGGACGAATACGCAGTATTTT. Its protein product is CSHGTGSRGTNTQYF.

The V gene is TRBV7-2, the J gene TRBJ2-5; D not resolved. The CDR3 totals 12 residues. Germline V gives CDR1 SGHTA, CDR2 FQGNSA. The V gene lost 5 bases and the J gene lost 0 bases, with 4 bases spanning the gap. In DNA form, the CDR3 reads TGTGCCAGCAGCCCCGACCAAGAGACCCAGTACTTC. Protein: CASSPDQETQYF.

The chain combines TRBV5-1 with TRBJ1-4; TRBD1 aligns across 11 bases. Per germline, CDR1 SGHRS and CDR2 YFSETQ. This CDR3 contains 17 residues. The trim removed 2 bases at V and 5 bases at J, leaving 8 bases unmatched. This CDR3 is CASSFTGTGGKNEKLFF. In DNA, the CDR3 is TGCGCCAGCAGCTTTACCGGGACAGGGGGGAAAAATGAAAAACTGTTTTTT.

The chain combines TRBV27 with TRBJ2-3; D call uncertain. V was shortened by 5 bases and J by 2 bases, with 11 bases between the two germline ends. The CDR3 contains 14 residues. Germline assignment: CDR1 MNHEY and CDR2 SMNVEV (reference sequence). CDR3 in DNA: TGTGCCAGCAGTCTCAAGACGAACACAGATACGCAGTATTTT. Its translation: CASSLKTNTDTQYF.

The chain is built from TRBV9 and TRBJ2-1, with D unresolved. The CDR3 spans 15 residues. Trimming cost V 0 bases and J 8 bases, with 15 bases left between them. Germline loops: CDR1 SGDLS, CDR2 YYNGEE. CDR3 in DNA: TGTGCCAGCAGCGTAGGACCTTCCGAAGCCCATGAGCAGTTCTTC. This sequence encodes CASSVGPSEAHEQFF.